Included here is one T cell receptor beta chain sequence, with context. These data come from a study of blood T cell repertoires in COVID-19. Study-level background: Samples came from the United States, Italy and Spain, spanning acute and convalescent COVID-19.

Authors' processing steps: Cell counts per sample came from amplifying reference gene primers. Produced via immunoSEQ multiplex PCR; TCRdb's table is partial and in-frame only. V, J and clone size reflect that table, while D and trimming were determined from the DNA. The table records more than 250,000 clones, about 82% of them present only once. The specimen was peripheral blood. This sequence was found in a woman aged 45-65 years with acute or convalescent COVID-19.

CDR3 in amino acids: CASSFAGFGNTIYF. CDR3 bases: TGCGCCAGCAGCTTCGCAGGGTTTGGAAACACCATATATTTT. This sequence joins TRBV5-1 and TRBJ1-3; D perhaps matches TRBD1 (5 bases). This CDR3 region has 14 residues. Germline V lookup: CDR1 SGHRS, CDR2 YFSETQ. Between the trimmed V and J ends, which lost 2 bases and 3 bases, there was a span of 9 bases.